The entry below describes one TCR beta chain. Its antigen is not known. Per germline, CDR1 SEHNR and CDR2 FQNEAQ (reference sequence). J gave up 3 bases and V 5 bases, and 6 bases lay outside the gene matches. The CDR3 is made up of 14 amino acids. TCRdb used MiXCR to reprocess the 5' RACE reads, holding one entry per CDR3 protein. The table shows 300,000 to 400,000 distinct CDR3 sequences, with around 24% occurring only once. This sample was taken from a study of CD8 T cells in ankylosing spondylitis. Study-level findings and limits: There was a TCR beta motif, made of eight highly homologous variants, that appeared characteristic of ankylosing spondylitis blood.

The source is a male donor with ankylosing spondylitis. What was sequenced was blood, either unsorted or a sorted T cell fraction (not recorded which). This rearrangement joins TRBV7-9 to TRBJ2-7, with 8 bases fitting TRBD2. The CDR3 DNA reads TGTGCCAGCAGCAGGCCGGGACTAGTCTACGAGCAGTACTTC. Translated, it gives CASSRPGLVYEQYF.